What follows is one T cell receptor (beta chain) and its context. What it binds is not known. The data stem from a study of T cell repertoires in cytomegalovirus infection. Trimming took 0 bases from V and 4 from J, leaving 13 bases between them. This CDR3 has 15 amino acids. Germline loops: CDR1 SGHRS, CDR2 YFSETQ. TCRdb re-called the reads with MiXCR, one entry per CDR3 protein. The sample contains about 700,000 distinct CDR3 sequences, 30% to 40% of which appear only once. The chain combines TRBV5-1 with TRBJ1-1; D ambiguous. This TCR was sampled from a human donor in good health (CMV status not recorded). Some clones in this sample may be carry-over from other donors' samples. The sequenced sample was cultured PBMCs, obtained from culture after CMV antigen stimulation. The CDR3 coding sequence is TGCGCCAGCAGCTTGGCCGTGGGGTTATTCACTGAAGCTTTCTTT. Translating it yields CASSLAVGLFTEAFF.